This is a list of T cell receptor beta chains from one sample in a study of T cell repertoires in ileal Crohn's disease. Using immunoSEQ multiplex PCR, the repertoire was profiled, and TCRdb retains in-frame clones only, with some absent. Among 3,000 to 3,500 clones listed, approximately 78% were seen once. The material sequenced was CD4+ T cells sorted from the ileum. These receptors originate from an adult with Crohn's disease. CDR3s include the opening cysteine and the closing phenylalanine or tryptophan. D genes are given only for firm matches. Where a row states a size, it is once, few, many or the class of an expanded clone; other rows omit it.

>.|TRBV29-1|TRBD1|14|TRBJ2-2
TGCAGCGTTCCGCAGGGGGCGAACACCGGGGAGCTGTTTTTT
CSVPQGANTGELFF
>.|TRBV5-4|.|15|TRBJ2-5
TGTGCCAGCAGCCCGTCGGCGGGCAGCGGTGAGACCCAGTACTTC
CASSPSAGSGETQYF
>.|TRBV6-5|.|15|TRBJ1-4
TGTGCCAGCAGTTTACGGGCAGGGCGAAATGAAAAACTGTTTTTT
CASSLRAGRNEKLFF
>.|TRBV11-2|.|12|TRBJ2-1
TGTGCCAGCAGCCACCCCGCGGGGGAGCAGTTCTTC
CASSHPAGEQFF
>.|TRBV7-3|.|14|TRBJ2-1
TGTGCCAGCAGCTTTGAGGGGGGGAATATGATTCAGTTCTTC
CASSFEGGNMIQFF
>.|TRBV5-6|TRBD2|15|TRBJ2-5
TGTGCCAGCAGCTTGGTACTAGCGGGCGGTGAGACCCAGTACTTC
CASSLVLAGGETQYF
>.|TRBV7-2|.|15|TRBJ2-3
TGTGCCAGCAGGCCAGCGATAAAGAGCACAGATACGCAGTATTTT
CASRPAIKSTDTQYF
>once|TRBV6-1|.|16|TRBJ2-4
TGTGCCAGCAGTGCGGGAGGGGGCGCGAGGAAAAACATTCAGTACTTC
CASSAGGGARKNIQYF
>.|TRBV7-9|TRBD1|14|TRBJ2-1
TGTGCCAGCCCCCCACCGGGACAGATTAATGAGCAGTTCTTC
CASPPPGQINEQFF
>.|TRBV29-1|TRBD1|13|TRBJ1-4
TGCAGCGTTGACGAAAATCCAGGGGGAAAACTGTTTTTT
CSVDENPGGKLFF
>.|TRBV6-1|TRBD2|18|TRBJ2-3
TGTGCCAGCAGTGAAGCGTATTTCTCGAGCGGGGGAGAAGATACGCAGTATTTT
CASSEAYFSSGGEDTQYF
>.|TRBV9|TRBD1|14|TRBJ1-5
TGTGCCAGCAGCAGGGCTGACAGGGGACAGCCCCAGCATTTT
CASSRADRGQPQHF
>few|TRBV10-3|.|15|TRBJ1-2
TGTGCCATCAGTGAGACGGTAACTACCTTGGAGGGCTACACCTTC
CAISETVTTLEGYTF
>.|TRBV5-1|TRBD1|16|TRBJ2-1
TGCGCCAGCAGCGTGTCACCGGGACAGGTACACAATGAGCAGTTCTTC
CASSVSPGQVHNEQFF
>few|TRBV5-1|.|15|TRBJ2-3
TGCGCCAGCAGCGTCTGGGGCGCCTCCACAGATACGCAGTATTTT
CASSVWGASTDTQYF
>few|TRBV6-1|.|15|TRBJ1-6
TGTGCCAGCATCCAGGGGAGCTCCTATAATTCACCCCTCCACTTT
CASIQGSSYNSPLHF
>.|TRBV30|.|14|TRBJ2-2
TGTGCCTGGACCTCTTCCAGGAACACCGGGGAGCTGTTTTTT
CAWTSSRNTGELFF
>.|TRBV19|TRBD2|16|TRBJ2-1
TGTGCCAGTACCCCGGGGGGGGGACTCTCCTACAATGAGCAGTTCTTC
CASTPGGGLSYNEQFF